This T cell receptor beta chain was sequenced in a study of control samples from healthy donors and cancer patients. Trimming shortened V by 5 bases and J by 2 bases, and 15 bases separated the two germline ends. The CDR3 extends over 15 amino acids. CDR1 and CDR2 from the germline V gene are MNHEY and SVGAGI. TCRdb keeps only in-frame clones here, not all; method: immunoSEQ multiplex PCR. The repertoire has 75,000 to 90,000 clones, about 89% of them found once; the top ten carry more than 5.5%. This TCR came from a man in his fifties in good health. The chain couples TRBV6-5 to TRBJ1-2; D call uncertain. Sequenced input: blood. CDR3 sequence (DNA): TGTGCCAGCAGTCCATATACGGCAGCCAACTATGGCTACACCTTC. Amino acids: CASSPYTAANYGYTF.